These 3 T cell receptor beta chains originate from one sample sequenced in a study of monozygotic twins with inflammatory bowel disease. Reprocessing the 5' RACE reads, TCRdb reports a single entry for every CDR3 protein and omits DNA. The ten top clones account for under 3%, within a sample of approximately 390,000 distinct CDR3 sequences. Sequencing input: blood. The receptors were sampled from a human donor with ulcerative colitis or Crohn's disease, or a healthy co-twin of an affected twin (not recorded which).

This sequence joins TRBV7-8 and TRBJ2-3; lacking DNA, the TRBD1 call made by TCRdb goes unchecked. The CDR3 loop spans 17 amino acids. Germline-derived CDR1 and CDR2 are SGHVS and FQNEAQ. The CDR3 sequence: CASSLTRREWGSDTQYF.

V and J are TRBV29-1 and TRBJ2-2; TCRdb names TRBD1, which stays unverified in the absence of DNA. The CDR3 is made up of 16 amino acids. CDR1 is SQVTM, CDR2 ANQGSEA, per germline. The CDR3 loop reads CSVDVLGRSNTGELFF.

The chain employs TRBV3-1 and TRBJ2-7; TCRdb's D gene call, TRBD1, goes unchecked for lack of DNA. Germline V CDR1 and CDR2: LGHDT, YNNKEL (reference sequence). The CDR3 runs 15 residues. This CDR3 reads CASSWTGKSSYEQYF.